This T cell receptor beta chain was sequenced for a study of blood T cell repertoires in COVID-19. Sequencing used immunoSEQ multiplex PCR; TCRdb keeps in-frame clones, though not all of them. The data show some 270,000 clones, roughly 86% seen once. The sequenced material came from peripheral blood. The origin of this receptor is a woman aged 60-75 years who had recovered from COVID-19.

CDR3 nucleotides: TGTGCCAGCAGCTCAAGGCGGACTGCCGGCCAAGAGACCCAGTACTTC. Protein product: CASSSRRTAGQETQYF. The rearrangement joins TRBV5-4 to TRBJ2-5; a weak D match, TRBD2 (5 bases). This CDR3 spans 16 amino acids. V gave up 3 bases and J gave up 1 base, with 16 bases separating them. Germline CDR1 SGHNT, CDR2 YYREEE (reference sequence). The complete variable domain, with remaining parts taken from reference TRBV5-4 and TRBJ2-5, reads ETGVTQSPTHLIKTRGQQVTLRCSSQSGHNTVSWYQQALGQGPQFIFQYYREEENGRGNFPPRFSGLQFPNYSSELNVNALELDDSALYLCASSSRRTAGQETQYFGPGTRLLVL.